A single sample is the source of the 9 T cell receptor beta chains below, sequenced in a study of T-cell memory formation after mild COVID-19 (dated by TCRdb to the early 2020s). Receptor amplification or capture employed 5' RACE. Sequencing took place on an Illumina NovaSeq 6000. Through fastp at Q25 and MiXCR, TCRdb rebuilt clones from the public reads, retaining in-frame beta chains. One record per CDR3 amino acid sequence lists the most common genes and DNA. Present in this sample are roughly 250,000 distinct CDR3 sequences, roughly 15% of which were seen just once. Of the sample, 3.5% is held by the ten largest clones. Material for sequencing was PBMCs or a T cell subset sorted from them (not recorded which). The receptors were gathered from a man between 18 and 29 years old who had mild COVID-19 (a few samples of this study predate the infection). The sample titles of this study are shuffled in the database, so cell type and time point are left out; the donor was told from shared clones.

The table lists this clonotype with a few counts. The genes are TRBV6-2 or TRBV6-3 and TRBJ2-3; unclear D gene. Germline CDR1 MNHEY, CDR2 SVGEGT. The CDR3 covers 13 residues. The V end lost 6 bases, the J end lost 1 base, and 8 bases lay between the germline ends. CDR3 bases: TGTGCCAGCAGGCCCCACGGCACAGATACGCAGTATTTT. Its protein product is CASRPHGTDTQYF.

Concerning this clonotype: A much larger clone differs by one base, so this may be a read error. The V gene is TRBV12-3 or TRBV12-4, the J gene TRBJ1-2, with D possibly TRBD1 on 5 matching bases. The CDR3 length is 15 residues. The CDR3 sequence is CACSLAGATFYGYTF. CDR3 bases: TGTGCCTGCAGTTTAGCCGGGGCCACCTTCTATGGCTACACCTTC.

This clonotype was observed once. The J gene is TRBJ1-6, the V gene TRBV27; no clear D gene. Germline V CDR1 and CDR2: MNHEY, SMNVEV (reference sequence). The germline V and J ends were trimmed by 5 bases and 9 bases, with 17 bases remaining between them. This CDR3 region has 15 residues. CDR3: CASSLVVGSGSPLHF. For the CDR3, the DNA is TGTGCCAGCAGTCTCGTGGTCGGGTCAGGTTCACCCCTCCACTTT.

This clonotype was observed a handful of times. The chain combines TRBV5-1 with TRBJ1-1, with D hard to call. This CDR3 comprises 13 residues. The germline CDR1 and CDR2 sequences are SGHRS and YFSETQ. The germline V and J ends were trimmed by 4 bases and 3 bases, with 10 bases remaining between them. The CDR3 bases are TGCGCCAGCAGCCCGGACGGTTACACTGAAGCTTTCTTT. This sequence encodes CASSPDGYTEAFF.

In its sample, this clonotype was seen a few times. CDR3 DNA sequence: TGTGCCAGCACCATAGGGAACACCGGGGAGCTGTTTTTT. Translating gives CASTIGNTGELFF. This chain uses TRBV7-3 with TRBJ2-2; D gene unclear. The V gene lost 7 bases and the J gene lost 1 base, with 7 bases spanning the gap. This CDR3 region has 13 residues. Germline assignment: CDR1 SGHTA and CDR2 FQGTGA.

V usage is TRBV20-1 and J usage is TRBJ2-1, with TRBD1 matching over 8 bases. The CDR3 is made up of 12 amino acids. V trimming: 2 bases; J trimming: 8 bases; junction bases outside the gene matches: 2. Germline V CDR1 and CDR2: DFQATT, SNEGSKA (reference sequence). The CDR3 DNA reads as TGCAGTGCTAGACGACAGGGGTATGAGCAGTTCTTC. Protein product: CSARRQGYEQFF.

This clonotype was detected only a few times. The chain has TRBV2 and TRBJ2-1; 10 bases agree with TRBD2. J gave up 6 bases and V 5 bases, and 7 bases lay outside the gene matches. The germline V gene encodes CDR1 SNHLY and CDR2 FYNNEI. The CDR3 contains 15 residues. The DNA of the CDR3 is TGTGCCAGCAGTCGTCTAGCGGGGGTCTTCAATGAGCAGTTCTTC. As protein: CASSRLAGVFNEQFF.

The chain joins TRBV28 to TRBJ2-7; perhaps TRBD2 as D (5 bases). There are 12 residues in the CDR3. Germline V CDR1 and CDR2: MDHEN, SYDVKM. Trimming took 5 bases from V and 7 from J, leaving 12 bases between them. CDR3: CASSLISGEQYV. CDR3 coding DNA: TGTGCCAGCAGTCTCATTTCGGGGGAGCAGTACGTC.

The V call is TRBV20-1, the J call TRBJ1-1; 7 positions agree with TRBD1. J lost 1 base, V lost 8 bases, and 10 bases had no gene match. This CDR3 is built from 14 residues. Germline CDR1 DFQATT, CDR2 SNEGSKA (reference sequence). In DNA form, the CDR3 reads TGCAGTACCAATTCCGGGACAGCGAACACTGAAGCTTTCTTT. Encoded protein: CSTNSGTANTEAFF.